This T cell receptor (beta chain) was retrieved from a study of Graves' ophthalmopathy and Graves' hyperthyroidism. Study-wide results and limits: A 13-signature model separated ophthalmopathy from stable hyperthyroidism, reaching approximately 88% sensitivity and roughly 82% specificity cross-validated.

This clonotype was detected many times. Its antigen is currently unknown. Trimming removed 4 bases at V and 0 bases at J, with 12 bases between. Per the germline V gene, CDR1 is MNHEY and CDR2 is SVGAGI. The CDR3 consists of 15 residues. Using RNA transcripts, the TCR beta CDR3 regions were amplified. Second-round multiplex PCR came after a first-round RT-PCR that employed HTBI primers. A single record per CDR3 protein comes from TCRdb applying MiXCR to the multiplex PCR reads. The sample lists fewer than 650,000 distinct CDR3 sequences, 20% to 25% occurring once. Sequences were obtained from peripheral blood. The receptor's source is a woman aged 18-30 years with stable Graves' hyperthyroidism. Some clones in this sample may be carry-over from other donors' samples. The rearrangement links TRBV6-5 to TRBJ1-1, with D uncertain. CDR3 nucleotides: TGTGCCAGCAGTTCCGATCGACCCATGAACACTGAAGCTTTCTTT. Translating gives CASSSDRPMNTEAFF.